This entry features one T cell receptor beta chain sequence. The antigen this receptor binds is unknown. No clone much larger than this one lies a single base away; base qualities are absent. The entire amount of isolated RNA was reverse transcribed using the High Capacity cDNA Reverse Transcription Kit, so the sequenced TCRB transcripts were expressed ones. Naive, central memory and regulatory T cell samples underwent deep immunoSEQ sequencing, averaging roughly 3.4 million total reads per sample. Sorted cells were lysed in RLT buffer, and RNA was extracted using DNase-treated RNeasy Micro or Mini kits according to cell number. Each cell subset was processed separately to prevent cross-contamination, with patient and healthy donor samples processed together. The immunoSEQ multiplex PCR was used to amplify TCRB sequences from cDNA, generating 87-bp fragments that spanned the CDR3 region. Sequencing of the amplicons was performed on the Illumina HiSeq platform. On the authors' methods: PCR bias was computationally corrected using synthetic template baselines, reads within Hamming distance 2 were collapsed, and singletons that could not be merged were discarded. Reads were aligned to IMGT to assign V, D and J genes, CDR3 length, and insertions or deletions at six rearrangement sites. Within each subset, clonotype counts were normalized to sorted cell number, and only after that were true diversity and Gini coefficients computed with the tcR R package. The overlap coefficient, calculated on TCRB nucleotide sequences, was used to quantify repertoire sharing. Out-of-frame TCRB sequences from naive cells were analyzed to stand in for the pre-selection repertoire. TCRdb mirrors the immuneACCESS table, restricted to in-frame sequences. Some clones are absent from its copies; in checked studies, under half trace to an unresolved V gene, and the reason for the others is unknown. V and J calls and clone size are copied from that table; D and trimming were computed from the DNA. Within this sample are about 160,000 clones, with roughly 60% of them counted one time only. Together, the top ten hold 0.08% to 0.1% of the sample.

Each donor gave one peripheral blood draw, averaging roughly 120 mL, which was collected into heparinised tubes. Naive, central memory, regulatory and stem cell-like memory CD4+ T cells were sorted on a BD FACSAria II using a panel including CD45RO, CCR7, CD25, CD127, CD95 and CD27. All sorted populations exceeded 95% purity. PBMCs were separated immediately by Lymphoprep density gradient centrifugation and were stained directly, without being cultured. To minimize batch effects, samples were stained and sorted in pairs, one healthy donor with one patient per experiment. The data originate from a study of beta chain features in type 1 diabetes (dated by TCRdb to 2016 to 2019). Looking at the study overall: Mean age, gender distribution, total cell number and subset yield were not different between patients and healthy donors. A total of approximately 110,000,000 sorted cells were examined across all samples, and a strong correlation was observed between cell number per subset and RNA yield. The study compared TCRB repertoires of sorted circulating CD4+ T cell subsets between recently diagnosed type 1 diabetes patients and matched healthy donors. Regulatory and stem cell-like memory subsets were obtained from only 8 patients and roughly eight healthy donors, while naive and central memory subsets were obtained from all 30 or so donors. Paper-wide results and their limitations: Naive, central memory and regulatory TCRB repertoires appeared more similar among patients than among healthy donors. Shorter templates might have been favored by PCR, but patient and control samples were amplified and corrected together, so both groups would have been affected equally by any skew. Because the HLA sub-analyses included only small numbers of individuals, any influence of HLA type on TCRB rearrangement was left unresolved. A moderate but significant shortening of TCRB CDR3 length was observed in type 1 diabetes patients in all four CD4+ subsets. Patients with type 1 diabetes made fewer insertions and deleted more nucleotides at VDJ recombination sites, implying thymic rearrangement abnormalities. Because cDNA was sequenced instead of genomic DNA, highly expressing activated cells could be over-represented, though the groups showed no difference in activation or CD3 levels.

V gives up 2 bases and J gives up 7 bases, and the segment between their germline ends measures 14 bases. Including cysteine and phenylalanine, the CDR3 has 13 amino acids. Just the 39-base CDR3 DNA is kept, in frame starting at base 1. CDR1 and CDR2 are read off the germline V gene (reference sequence) as GTSNPN and SVGIG. The chain is assembled from TRBV30 and TRBJ1-2; the D gene remains uncertain. Sequencing used naive CD4+ T cells from blood. Taken with the paper, the label for cell subset or site translates to: true naive CD4+ T cells. This TCR was sampled from a man aged 25-45 years with type 1 diabetes. The sequenced DNA: TGTGCCTGGAGTAGAGACATCTCCTCTGGCTACACCTTC. This translates into CAWSRDISSGYTF.